One sample yielded the 14 T cell receptor beta chains listed below, sequenced in a study of shared clonotypes between healthy human individuals. The protocol was immunoSEQ multiplex PCR, while the TCRdb copy is restricted to in-frame clones and leaves out a portion. The sample lists nearly 1 million clones, about 80% occurring once. Sequenced material: memory CD4+ T cells sorted from blood. Stated subset: CD45RA-negative fraction. Source of these receptors: a young man in good health.

The chain recombines TRBV28 with TRBJ2-3; 12 bases are a match to TRBD2. Germline values: CDR1 MDHEN, CDR2 SYDVKM. With V trimmed by 6 bases and J by 3 bases, 4 bases remained unmatched. The CDR3 is made up of 15 amino acids. The CDR3 protein is CASSPGLAGTDTQYF. DNA of the CDR3: TGTGCCAGCAGCCCTGGACTAGCGGGGACAGATACGCAGTATTTT.

The J gene is TRBJ2-1, the V gene TRBV28; 8 bases line up with TRBD1. Germline V gene data show CDR1 as MDHEN and CDR2 as SYDVKM. The CDR3 runs 14 residues. V was clipped by 6 bases and J by 4 bases; unmatched bases: 5. The CDR3 protein is CASRTGVGYNEQFF. Here the CDR3 DNA reads TGTGCCAGCAGGACAGGGGTGGGATACAATGAGCAGTTCTTC.

The chain employs TRBV27 and TRBJ1-2; D gene ambiguous. Per the germline V gene, CDR1 is MNHEY and CDR2 is SMNVEV (reference sequence). The CDR3 has 14 residues. V lost 4 bases and J 2 bases, leaving 11 bases between the germline ends. In nucleotides, the CDR3 is TGTGCCAGCAGTTCCCTCGGAAGCAACTATGGCTACACCTTC. Translation: CASSSLGSNYGYTF.

Turning to this clone: A far larger clone is just one base off, so this is likely a read error. This chain joins TRBV6-6 and TRBJ2-7, with 13 positions matching TRBD2. V was pared by 4 bases and J by 6 bases, with 6 bases of the junction left unmatched. Germline V lookup: CDR1 MNHNY, CDR2 SVGAGI (reference sequence). The CDR3 extends over 15 amino acids. The CDR3 sequence: CASSSGLAGAREQYF. The CDR3 region has the DNA TGTGCCAGCAGTTCCGGACTAGCGGGAGCCCGCGAGCAGTACTTC.

A remark on this clone: The same CDR3 can be traced to other DNA sequences in this sample. The rearrangement links TRBV7-3 to TRBJ2-7; D remains unclear. V dropped 0 bases and J dropped 2 bases, with 2 bases sitting between them. The CDR3 is made up of 12 amino acids. In germline, CDR1 is SGHTA, CDR2 FQGTGA. The CDR3 here is CASSLTTYEQYF. CDR3 DNA: TGTGCCAGCAGCTTAACGACCTACGAGCAGTACTTC.

This sequence joins TRBV4-1 and TRBJ2-2; weak D call: TRBD1 (5 bases). CDR1 is MGHRA, CDR2 YSYEKL, per germline. The V gene lost 3 bases and the J gene lost 8 bases, with 13 bases spanning the gap. This CDR3 region has 14 residues. This CDR3 reads CASSHLRVEGELFF. For the CDR3, the DNA is TGCGCCAGCAGCCACCTCAGGGTGGAGGGGGAGCTGTTTTTT.

As concerns this clone: Other DNA sequences of this sample code for an identical CDR3. The V and J genes are TRBV7-2 and TRBJ2-7; no clear D gene. The V end lost 6 bases, the J end lost 0 bases, and 3 bases lay between the germline ends. Germline V CDR1 and CDR2: SGHTA, FQGNSA. CDR3 length equals 11 residues. In DNA, the CDR3 is TGTGCCAGCAGACTCTCCTACGAGCAGTACTTC. This codes for CASRLSYEQYF. The complete variable domain, with remaining parts taken from reference TRBV7-2 and TRBJ2-7, reads GAGVSQSPSNKVTEKGKDVELRCDPISGHTALYWYRQSLGQGLEFLIYFQGNSAPDKSGLPSDRFSAERTGGSVSTLTIQRTQQEDSAVYLCASRLSYEQYFGPGTRLTVT.

Written as DNA, the CDR3 is TGTGCCTGGAGTACGGGTGGACCAGGAGCCAAAAACATTCAGTACTTC. Translated: CAWSTGGPGAKNIQYF. The chain employs TRBV30 and TRBJ2-4, with D unresolved. This CDR3 comprises 16 residues. V was cut by 2 bases and J by 0 bases, with 14 bases left in between. Germline V gives CDR1 GTSNPN, CDR2 SVGIG (reference sequence).

The rearrangement uses TRBV5-1 and TRBJ2-3, with D perhaps TRBD1 (5 bases). The CDR3 sequence is 15 residues long. Germline CDR1 is SGHRS and CDR2 is YFSETQ. Trimming took off 1 base at V and 0 bases at J, with 9 bases between the two ends. CDR3 sequence reads: CASSLQTASTDTQYF. DNA for the CDR3: TGCGCCAGCAGCTTGCAGACAGCCAGCACAGATACGCAGTATTTT.

The chain employs TRBV25-1 and TRBJ2-1; D unresolved. This CDR3 spans 11 amino acids. Germline CDR1 MGHDK, CDR2 SYGVNS. V was shortened by 7 bases and J by 8 bases, with 9 bases between the two germline ends. CDR3 nucleotides: TGTGCCAGCATCCTCTGGGATGAGCAGTTCTTC. Its protein is CASILWDEQFF.

A remark on this clone: A junction boundary mismatches the germline segment, possibly from a read error. The chain couples TRBV7-7 to TRBJ1-2; TRBD1 is a possible D gene (5 bases). CDR1 and CDR2 from the germline V gene are SSHAT and FNYEAQ (reference sequence). There are 14 residues in the CDR3. The DNA of the CDR3 is TGTGCTAGCAGCTTAGTGTGGGGGGACTATGGCTACACCTTC. It specifies CASSLVWGDYGYTF.

Only a few counts were recorded for this clone. The chain links TRBV2 to TRBJ2-3; 8 bases map to TRBD2. Trimming cost V 6 bases and J 14 bases; bases outside gene matches: 10. The germline V gene has CDR1 SNHLY and CDR2 FYNNEI. The CDR3 has 12 residues. The CDR3 reads CASRDEAGVPYF. DNA for the CDR3: TGTGCCAGCAGGGATGAAGCGGGAGTGCCGTATTTT. The entire variable domain, with the rest obtained from reference TRBV2 and TRBJ2-3, is as follows: EPEVTQTPSHQVTQMGQEVILRCVPISNHLYFYWYRQILGQKVEFLVSFYNNEISEKSEIFDDQFSVERPDGSNFTLKIRSTKLEDSAMYFCASRDEAGVPYFGPGTRLTVL.

The chain has TRBV4-3 and TRBJ2-2; tentatively, D is TRBD1 or TRBD2 (5 bases each). The CDR3 consists of 14 residues. The germline V and J ends were trimmed by 4 bases and 4 bases, with 10 bases remaining between them. CDR1 and CDR2 (germline): LGHNA, YSLEER. CDR3 sequence: CASSRWDPTGELFF. CDR3 sequence (DNA): TGCGCCAGCAGCCGCTGGGACCCCACCGGGGAGCTGTTTTTT.

Remarks on this clone: The sample holds other DNA sequences that translate to the same CDR3. J is TRBJ1-1 and V is TRBV19; D remains unclear. Per germline, CDR1 LNHDA and CDR2 SQIVND (reference sequence). This CDR3 region has 13 residues. V was shortened by 0 bases and J by 5 bases, with 7 bases between the two germline ends. As DNA, the CDR3 is TGTGCCAGTAGTATAGATGAAGGGACTGAAGCTTTCTTT. Protein sequence: CASSIDEGTEAFF.